These 7 T cell receptor beta chains were all obtained from the same sample, sequenced in a study of human T cells and chemical hapten exposure. Time point here: patch test 1, 2 weeks after DPC sensitization. The treatment denotes: therapeutic diphenylcyclopropenone sensitization with weekly scalp DPC. TCRdb recomputed calls from the RACE reads with MiXCR, one row per CDR3 protein. The data contain some 180,000 distinct CDR3 sequences, approximately 20% of them seen just once; the ten biggest clones take up approximately 6.4%. The specimen was whole blood, collected in connection with sensitization to the hapten diphenylcyclopropenone (DPC). The receptor source for this set is a woman aged 45-59 years with alopecia areata. Some clones in this sample may be carry-over from other donors' samples.

This clonotype was seen more than once but under ten times. The chain recombines TRBV2 with TRBJ2-1; D is ambiguous. Germline CDR1 SNHLY, CDR2 FYNNEI. The CDR3 runs to 15 residues. Trimming left V 4 bases short and J 7 bases short, with 17 bases between. This CDR3 is CASSVEAIELNEQFF. CDR3 DNA sequence: TGTGCCAGCAGTGTTGAAGCTATTGAGTTAAATGAGCAGTTCTTC.

The chain has TRBV29-1 and TRBJ2-5; 7 bases match TRBD1. Germline V gene data show CDR1 as SQVTM and CDR2 as ANQGSEA. The V segment lost 6 bases and the J segment 5 bases; nucleotides outside the gene matches: 9. The CDR3 loop spans 13 amino acids. For the CDR3, the DNA is TGCAGCGTGGGCTCAGGGGGAAGGGAGACCCAGTACTTC. It specifies CSVGSGGRETQYF.

This clonotype was counted a few times. The gene calls are TRBV6-6 and TRBJ2-1; 9 bases agree with TRBD2. The CDR3 consists of 15 residues. Looked up from germline, CDR1 is MNHNY and CDR2 is SVGAGI (reference sequence). After removal of 4 bases from V and 3 bases from J, the junction contained 4 bases not matched to a gene. The CDR3: CASSLAGVDYNEQFF. CDR3 coding DNA: TGTGCCAGCAGTTTAGCGGGAGTGGACTACAATGAGCAGTTCTTC.

The chain employs TRBV6-6 and TRBJ2-7; 9 bases match TRBD2. The CDR3 contains 14 residues. In germline, CDR1 is MNHNY, CDR2 SVGAGI (reference sequence). V shed 2 bases, J shed 3 bases, and the junction held 2 bases outside the gene matches. The CDR3 DNA reads TGTGCCAGCAGTTACGGCGGGAGGGACTACGAGCAGTACTTC. This codes for CASSYGGRDYEQYF.

The rearrangement joins TRBV12-3 or TRBV12-4 to TRBJ1-1; 7 nucleotides align to TRBD1. J lost 10 bases, V lost 6 bases, and 17 bases had no gene match. The CDR3 is 15 amino acids. In DNA, the CDR3 is TGTGCCAGCAGCACCTACAGGGGCCGGGGGTTCGGAGCTTTCTTT. Translation: CASSTYRGRGFGAFF.

The V and J genes are TRBV29-1 and TRBJ2-4; D is possibly TRBD1 (6 bases). Trimming cost V 6 bases and J 3 bases, with 9 bases left between them. Germline loops: CDR1 SQVTM, CDR2 ANQGSEA. This CDR3 is 12 amino acids long. CDR3 sequence: CSVEDSKNIQYF. The CDR3 bases are TGCAGCGTGGAGGACAGCAAAAACATTCAGTACTTC. The full variable domain, its missing parts supplied by reference TRBV29-1 and TRBJ2-4, is SAVISQKPSRDICQRGTSLTIQCQVDSQVTMMFWYRQQPGQSLTLIATANQGSEATYESGFVIDKFPISRPNLTFSTLTVSNMSPEDSSIYLCSVEDSKNIQYFGAGTRLSVL.

This clonotype was counted between two and nine times. V usage is TRBV24-1 and J usage is TRBJ2-3; D gene ambiguous. CDR3 length: 17 residues. Germline V lookup: CDR1 KGHDR, CDR2 SFDVKD. V was shortened by 1 base and J by 2 bases, with 15 bases between the two germline ends. CDR3 bases: TGTGCCACCAGTGATTTCCCCAAGGGAAGGAACACAGATACGCAGTATTTT. It codes for CATSDFPKGRNTDTQYF.